Below are 32 T cell receptor beta chains sequenced from a single sample in a study of PD-1 blockade in classical Hodgkin lymphoma. Libraries were prepared by immunoSEQ multiplex PCR; TCRdb keeps only in-frame clonotypes and omits some of them. The sample holds fewer than 50,000 clones, around 80% seen once. Time point denoted: cycle 4 day 1 (C4D1), after more than five weeks of nivolumab. Relapse after autologous stem cell transplantation occurred in every patient, and brentuximab vedotin exposure varied. The source was peripheral blood mononuclear cells (PBMCs), collected before the fourth cycle of nivolumab. The receptors come from a human donor with classical Hodgkin lymphoma.

The gene calls are TRBV7-2 and TRBJ1-2; no reliable D call. The V end was cut by 1 base, the J end by 7 bases, with 16 bases between. This CDR3 contains 15 residues. Per the germline V gene, CDR1 is SGHTA and CDR2 is FQGNSA. CDR3 coding DNA: TGTGCCAGCAGCTTAGTCTACGGGAGTTCGGGTGGCTACACCTTC. As protein: CASSLVYGSSGGYTF.

This clone was seen a single time. The gene calls are TRBV2 and TRBJ1-5; D may be TRBD1 (5 bases). This CDR3 is 15 amino acids long. V was clipped by 3 bases and J by 0 bases, with 9 bases between them. Germline V lookup: CDR1 SNHLY, CDR2 FYNNEI. The CDR3 sequence is CASSDGGASNQPQHF. Here the CDR3 DNA reads TGTGCCAGCAGTGACGGCGGGGCTAGCAATCAGCCCCAGCATTTT.

On this clone itself: Other nucleotide sequences in the sample specify the same CDR3. The chain has TRBV6-6 and TRBJ1-2, with D hard to call. The CDR3 is 11 amino acids. Trimming removed 2 bases from V and 7 bases from J, with 5 bases in between. Germline lookup yields CDR1 MNHNY and CDR2 SVGAGI (reference sequence). CDR3 loop: CASSYQAGYTF. In DNA, the CDR3 is TGTGCCAGCAGTTACCAGGCTGGCTACACCTTC.

The chain employs TRBV30 and TRBJ1-5, with 8 bases fitting TRBD1. The CDR3 is 15 residues long. CDR1 is GTSNPN, CDR2 SVGIG, per germline (reference sequence). V was pared by 6 bases and J by 3 bases, with 10 bases of the junction left unmatched. This CDR3 is CACRGRQGSNQPQHF. CDR3 DNA sequence: TGTGCCTGCCGGGGGCGACAGGGGTCCAATCAGCCCCAGCATTTT. Variable domain in full (rest from reference TRBV30 and TRBJ1-5): SQTIHQWPATLVQPVGSPLSLECTVEGTSNPNLYWYRQAAGRGLQLLFYSVGIGQISSEVPQNLSASRPQDRQFILSSKKLLLSDSGFYLCACRGRQGSNQPQHFGDGTRLSIL.

The chain combines TRBV5-1 with TRBJ2-1; 7 nucleotides agree with TRBD2. Germline V lookup: CDR1 SGHRS, CDR2 YFSETQ. The V gene end was trimmed by 1 base and the J gene end by 5 bases; junction bases not matched to a gene: 6. The CDR3 covers 15 residues. Here the CDR3 DNA reads TGCGCCAGCAGCTTGAGGGCAGCGGGGCACAATGAGCAGTTCTTC. Residues: CASSLRAAGHNEQFF. Filled out from reference TRBV5-1 and TRBJ2-1, the complete variable domain reads KAGVTQTPRYLIKTRGQQVTLSCSPISGHRSVSWYQQTPGQGLQFLFEYFSETQRNKGNFPGRFSGRQFSNSRSEMNVSTLELGDSALYLCASSLRAAGHNEQFFGPGTRLTVL.

This clone was seen once. The chain is built from TRBV5-1 and TRBJ2-1; D perhaps matches TRBD1 (6 bases). Germline CDR1 and CDR2: SGHRS and YFSETQ. The V end was cut by 4 bases, the J end by 0 bases, with 11 bases between. The CDR3 runs 15 residues. The CDR3 DNA sequence: TGCGCCAGCAGCACCCTGACAGGCTCCTACAATGAGCAGTTCTTC. Translation: CASSTLTGSYNEQFF.

The chain joins TRBV7-9 to TRBJ1-1; TRBD1 matches 9 bases. The CDR3 length is 14 residues. Germline values: CDR1 SEHNR, CDR2 FQNEAQ (reference sequence). The trim removed 2 bases at V and 4 bases at J, leaving 2 bases unmatched. The CDR3 DNA is TGTGCCAGCAGCTTACAACAGGGGGCCACTGAAGCTTTCTTT. It specifies CASSLQQGATEAFF.

The chain uses TRBV4-2 and TRBJ2-3; D is perhaps TRBD2 (7 bases). CDR1 is LGHNA and CDR2 is YNFKEQ in the germline V gene. The V end was cut by 1 base, the J end by 1 base, with 18 bases between. This CDR3 is built from 18 residues. CDR3 sequence reads: CASSQVYQGTKRTDTQYF. CDR3 nucleotide sequence: TGTGCCAGCAGCCAAGTCTATCAGGGGACTAAACGCACAGATACGCAGTATTTT.

The chain joins TRBV18 to TRBJ2-3; D call uncertain. Trimming pared 6 bases from V and 5 bases from J, leaving 9 bases between. The length of the CDR3 is 12 residues. Germline CDR1 KGHSH, CDR2 LQKENI. In DNA, the CDR3 is TGTGCCAGCTCCGTAAACAGAGATACGCAGTATTTT. This encodes CASSVNRDTQYF.

The chain is built from TRBV12-5 and TRBJ2-5; D gene ambiguous. Germline values: CDR1 LGHNT, CDR2 FRNRAP. V lost 8 bases to trimming and J lost 2 bases, with 12 bases between them. This CDR3 region has 13 residues. The CDR3 DNA reads TGTGCTAGTTTAACGGCAGCACAAGAGACCCAGTACTTC. Translation: CASLTAAQETQYF.

The chain uses TRBV5-8 and TRBJ2-4, with TRBD2 matching over 7 bases. The CDR3 runs 13 residues. V was clipped by 0 bases and J by 8 bases; unmatched bases: 2. Germline CDR1 and CDR2: SGHTS and YDEGEE. CDR3 in DNA: TGTGCCAGCAGCTTGGAGGGGAGGGACATTCAGTACTTC. Its translation is CASSLEGRDIQYF. Drawing the rest from reference TRBV5-8 and TRBJ2-4, the complete variable domain is EAGVTQSPTHLIKTRGQQATLRCSPISGHTSVYWYQQALGLGLQFLLWYDEGEERNRGNFPPRFSGRQFPNYSSELNVNALELEDSALYLCASSLEGRDIQYFGAGTRLSVL.

This chain links TRBV7-8 with TRBJ1-6; D is unclear. CDR1 is SGHVS and CDR2 is FQNEAQ in the germline V gene. The CDR3 totals 15 residues. Trimming stripped 1 base from V and 6 bases from J, with 10 bases between. In DNA, the CDR3 is TGTGCCAGCAGCTTAGGTGTAGTGCGTAATTCACCCCTCCACTTT. Its translation: CASSLGVVRNSPLHF.

This clone was seen ten or more times. This rearrangement joins TRBV7-2 to TRBJ1-5; no clear D gene. The V and J ends lost 4 bases and 3 bases respectively, with 13 bases between them. The CDR3 covers 15 residues. Germline CDR1 and CDR2: SGHTA and FQGNSA. Here the CDR3 reads CASSSAGSPNQPQHF. The DNA for the CDR3 is TGTGCCAGCAGCTCCGCCGGGAGCCCCAATCAGCCCCAGCATTTT. Full variable domain (remainder filled in from reference TRBV7-2 and TRBJ1-5): GAGVSQSPSNKVTEKGKDVELRCDPISGHTALYWYRQSLGQGLEFLIYFQGNSAPDKSGLPSDRFSAERTGGSVSTLTIQRTQQEDSAVYLCASSSAGSPNQPQHFGDGTRLSIL.

The chain carries TRBV5-1 and TRBJ1-4; 9 bases are a match to TRBD1. The length of the CDR3 is 15 residues. Germline CDR1 and CDR2: SGHRS and YFSETQ. V shed 5 bases and J 0 bases; nucleotides not matched to a gene: 2. CDR3 amino acids: CASRGQGTTNEKLFF. The CDR3 bases are TGCGCCAGCAGAGGACAGGGGACAACTAATGAAAAACTGTTTTTT.

This clone was counted between two and nine times. The chain couples TRBV5-4 to TRBJ2-3, with D possibly matching TRBD2 (7 bases). This CDR3 has 15 residues. Trimming took 4 bases from V and 0 from J, leaving 12 bases between them. The germline gives CDR1 SGHNT, CDR2 YYREEE (reference sequence). The CDR3 region is CASSHAGASTDTQYF. CDR3 DNA sequence: TGTGCCAGCAGCCACGCGGGGGCCAGCACAGATACGCAGTATTTT. The full variable domain, with the rest looked up from reference TRBV5-4 and TRBJ2-3, is ETGVTQSPTHLIKTRGQQVTLRCSSQSGHNTVSWYQQALGQGPQFIFQYYREEENGRGNFPPRFSGLQFPNYSSELNVNALELDDSALYLCASSHAGASTDTQYFGPGTRLTVL.

The chain employs TRBV18 and TRBJ1-1, with 9 positions matching TRBD1. The CDR3 totals 15 residues. The J segment lost 1 base and the V segment lost 3 bases, leaving 3 bases of the junction unmatched. From germline, CDR1 is KGHSH and CDR2 LQKENI. The CDR3 loop is CASSPGTGTNTEAFF. In DNA form, the CDR3 reads TGTGCCAGCTCACCCGGGACAGGGACGAACACTGAAGCTTTCTTT.

The CDR3 DNA sequence: TGTGCCAGCAGCCCCCGGGTAATGAACACTGAAGCTTTCTTT. This translates into CASSPRVMNTEAFF. The rearrangement links TRBV9 to TRBJ1-1; no clear D gene. This CDR3 spans 14 amino acids. Germline CDR1 is SGDLS and CDR2 is YYNGEE. V gave up 4 bases and J gave up 0 bases, with 10 bases separating them. Full variable domain (remainder filled in from reference TRBV9 and TRBJ1-1): DSGVTQTPKHLITATGQRVTLRCSPRSGDLSVYWYQQSLDQGLQFLIQYYNGEERAKGNILERFSAQQFPDLHSELNLSSLELGDSALYFCASSPRVMNTEAFFGQGTRLTVV.

This chain links TRBV2 with TRBJ2-1, with TRBD2 matching 12 bases. Germline CDR1 is SNHLY and CDR2 is FYNNEI. This CDR3 comprises 15 residues. Unmatched junction bases numbered 5, after V lost 2 bases and J lost 9 bases. CDR3 amino acids: CASSELAGGLGEQFF. For the CDR3, the DNA is TGTGCCAGCAGTGAACTAGCGGGGGGGCTGGGTGAGCAGTTCTTC.

V and J are TRBV5-5 and TRBJ2-1; D uncertain. V gave up 2 bases and J gave up 0 bases, with 9 bases separating them. The germline V gene has CDR1 SGHKS and CDR2 YYEKEE (reference sequence). This CDR3 contains 15 residues. In DNA form, the CDR3 reads TGTGCCAGCAGCTTTGACTCCGGCTCCTACAATGAGCAGTTCTTC. Amino acid sequence: CASSFDSGSYNEQFF.

This clone was found a few times. The genes are TRBV9 and TRBJ2-1, with 8 bases aligning to TRBD2. CDR1 SGDLS and CDR2 YYNGEE come from the germline V gene. V trimming: 4 bases; J trimming: 9 bases; junction bases outside the gene matches: 15. This CDR3 region has 16 residues. The CDR3 reads CASSPNLGLVTLEQFF. CDR3 sequence (DNA): TGTGCCAGCAGCCCCAACCTGGGACTAGTGACGCTTGAGCAGTTCTTC.

The chain joins TRBV18 to TRBJ1-5; D is unresolved. Germline values: CDR1 KGHSH, CDR2 LQKENI. The CDR3 runs 13 residues. Trimming took off 5 bases at V and 7 bases at J, with 12 bases between the two ends. The CDR3 DNA follows: TGTGCCAGCTCATTAATCCCCCGACAGCCCCAGCATTTT. Amino acid sequence: CASSLIPRQPQHF.

The rearrangement joins TRBV19 to TRBJ1-2; the D is unclear. This CDR3 region has 13 residues. V was pared by 6 bases and J by 3 bases, with 11 bases between. Looked up from germline, CDR1 is LNHDA and CDR2 is SQIVND (reference sequence). The CDR3 DNA is TGTGCCAGTAGGCCCGGGGTTTACTATGGCTACACCTTC. Its protein product is CASRPGVYYGYTF.

This clone was recorded once. The chain carries TRBV19 and TRBJ2-1; 15 positions agree with TRBD2. The CDR3 runs 16 residues. CDR1 is LNHDA and CDR2 is SQIVND in the germline V gene (reference sequence). The V segment lost 6 bases and the J segment 9 bases; nucleotides outside the gene matches: 9. In DNA, the CDR3 is TGTGCCAGTAGACCGGGACTAGCGGGGGGTACAAGTGAGCAGTTCTTC. Its protein is CASRPGLAGGTSEQFF.

This rearrangement joins TRBV29-1 to TRBJ2-7; TRBD1 might be the D (6 bases). CDR1 SQVTM and CDR2 ANQGSEA come from the germline V gene. V was shortened by 0 bases and J by 3 bases, with 12 bases between the two germline ends. The CDR3 has 14 residues. The CDR3 reads CSVEEQGGVYEQYF. The CDR3 region has the DNA TGCAGCGTTGAAGAACAGGGTGGCGTCTACGAGCAGTACTTC.

The rearrangement joins TRBV5-4 to TRBJ1-1, with D possibly TRBD1 on 6 matching bases. The CDR3 runs to 15 residues. V lost 2 bases to trimming and J lost 3 bases, with 14 bases between them. Looked up from germline, CDR1 is SGHNT and CDR2 is YYREEE (reference sequence). CDR3 sequence (DNA): TGTGCCAGCAGCTTAGGGGGAGGGGTCGACACTGAAGCTTTCTTT. It specifies CASSLGGGVDTEAFF.

J is TRBJ2-1 and V is TRBV28; 8 nucleotides align to TRBD2. CDR3 size: 15 residues. The germline V gene has CDR1 MDHEN and CDR2 SYDVKM. V was clipped by 3 bases and J by 4 bases; unmatched bases: 5. This CDR3 reads CASSLFAGGYNEQFF. The CDR3 DNA reads TGTGCCAGCAGTTTGTTTGCGGGGGGATACAATGAGCAGTTCTTC.

In DNA form, the CDR3 reads TGTGCCAGCAGGTCTAACGTAGGGGCTGGAAACACCATATATTTT. Translated: CASRSNVGAGNTIYF. The J gene is TRBJ1-3, the V gene TRBV7-2; TRBD1 is a possible D gene (5 bases). This CDR3 contains 15 residues. V was shortened by 6 bases and J by 2 bases, with 14 bases between the two germline ends. Per the germline V gene, CDR1 is SGHTA and CDR2 is FQGNSA.

There are a few counts of this clone. The chain uses TRBV4-3 and TRBJ1-4, with D possibly matching TRBD1 (5 bases). The germline CDR1 and CDR2 sequences are LGHNA and YSLEER. The V and J ends lost 3 bases and 14 bases respectively, with 13 bases between them. There are 12 residues in the CDR3. CDR3 bases: TGCGCCAGCAGCCAGATGGGGGAGGTTCTGTTTTTT. This codes for CASSQMGEVLFF.

The V call is TRBV5-1, the J call TRBJ2-5, with a tentative D call TRBD1 (6 bases). V was pared by 4 bases and J by 4 bases, with 11 bases between. The CDR3 length is 13 residues. Germline loops: CDR1 SGHRS, CDR2 YFSETQ. DNA for the CDR3: TGCGCCAGCAGCCCAGGGGATGCAGAGACCCAGTACTTC. Translation gives CASSPGDAETQYF.

The chain uses TRBV7-8 and TRBJ1-5, with D possibly TRBD1 on 6 matching bases. The germline gives CDR1 SGHVS, CDR2 FQNEAQ. The CDR3 extends over 16 amino acids. The ends were cut back, 1 base at V and 7 bases at J, with 17 bases in the middle. CDR3 protein: CASSLVAGAREQPQHF. In DNA form, the CDR3 reads TGTGCCAGCAGCTTAGTCGCGGGGGCGCGGGAACAGCCCCAGCATTTT.

The chain uses TRBV28 and TRBJ1-4; D is ambiguous. The germline V gene has CDR1 MDHEN and CDR2 SYDVKM. Trimming took 5 bases from V and 4 from J, leaving 8 bases between them. The CDR3 covers 13 residues. CDR3 residues: CASSGVNNEKLFF. The CDR3 nucleotides read TGTGCCAGCAGTGGGGTTAATAATGAAAAACTGTTTTTT.

The rearrangement joins TRBV7-3 to TRBJ2-1; unclear D gene. This CDR3 comprises 15 residues. CDR1 and CDR2 (germline): SGHTA, FQGTGA. V shed 1 base and J shed 9 bases, with 16 bases lying between them. CDR3 sequence reads: CASSLMKASLGEQFF. The CDR3, as DNA: TGTGCCAGCAGCTTAATGAAGGCTAGTTTAGGTGAGCAGTTCTTC.